The 32 T cell receptor beta chains in this list originate from one sample, sequenced in a study of cytomegalovirus exposure and HLA in healthy donors (dated 2017 in TCRdb). The library was generated by the immunoSEQ multiplex PCR assay. TCRdb took over this immuneACCESS table, retaining in-frame rearrangements with V and J assigned. Such tables are incomplete; in checked studies, under half of the missing clones stem from an unresolved V gene, and the remainder is unexplained. The sample contains about 73,000 clones, around 96% of them found a single time. The ten largest make up less than 3.5% of the sample. The sequenced material came from PBMCs. The receptors derive from a man aged 18 to 35 in good health and CMV-seronegative.

V gene TRBV6-1 combines with J gene TRBJ1-4; the D gene is possibly TRBD1 (5 bases). The CDR3 has 15 residues. CDR1 MNHNS and CDR2 SASEGT come from the germline V gene. Trimming shortened V by 4 bases and J by 3 bases, and 12 bases separated the two germline ends. The CDR3 here is CASSGGDRSNEKLFF. In DNA, the CDR3 is TGTGCCAGCAGTGGGGGCGACAGATCTAATGAAAAACTGTTTTTT.

For the CDR3, the DNA is TGTGCCAGCATGCTCCGGACAGACTCACCCCTCCACTTT. It translates to CASMLRTDSPLHF. V gene TRBV7-9 combines with J gene TRBJ1-6, with D possibly TRBD1 on 6 matching bases. Germline V lookup: CDR1 SEHNR, CDR2 FQNEAQ (reference sequence). Trimming removed 7 bases from V and 10 bases from J, with 14 bases in between. CDR3 length equals 13 residues. Full variable domain (outside the CDR3, taken from reference TRBV7-9 and TRBJ1-6): DTGVSQNPRHKITKRGQNVTFRCDPISEHNRLYWYRQTLGQGPEFLTYFQNEAQLEKSRLLSDRFSAERPKGSFSTLEIQRTEQGDSAMYLCASMLRTDSPLHFGNGTRLTVT.

CDR3 in DNA: TGTGCCAGCAGCCTAGGCCCCGACTACGAGCAGTACTTC. Translation gives CASSLGPDYEQYF. The chain employs TRBV6-6 and TRBJ2-7; no reliable D call. Trimming stripped 6 bases from V and 3 bases from J, with 12 bases between. The CDR3 consists of 13 residues. Germline loops: CDR1 MNHNY, CDR2 SVGAGI (reference sequence).

V usage is TRBV5-5 and J usage is TRBJ1-2; D perhaps matches TRBD1 (5 bases). Germline-derived CDR1 and CDR2 are SGHKS and YYEKEE (reference sequence). This CDR3 is 15 amino acids long. Trimming shortened V by 3 bases and J by 5 bases, and 17 bases separated the two germline ends. The CDR3, as DNA: TGTGCCAGCAGCTCCACAACAGGATTCGGATATGGCTACACCTTC. As protein: CASSSTTGFGYGYTF.

The chain uses TRBV2 and TRBJ2-4; the D gene is possibly TRBD2 (5 bases). This CDR3 contains 17 residues. V was cut by 5 bases and J by 5 bases, with 22 bases left in between. Germline loops: CDR1 SNHLY, CDR2 FYNNEI. The CDR3 sequence is CASSPQGGGPPQNIQYF. In DNA form, the CDR3 reads TGTGCCAGCAGTCCCCAAGGAGGAGGACCACCTCAAAACATTCAGTACTTC. Full variable domain (outside the CDR3, taken from reference TRBV2 and TRBJ2-4): EPEVTQTPSHQVTQMGQEVILRCVPISNHLYFYWYRQILGQKVEFLVSFYNNEISEKSEIFDDQFSVERPDGSNFTLKIRSTKLEDSAMYFCASSPQGGGPPQNIQYFGAGTRLSVL.

The chain links TRBV2 to TRBJ1-5; D gene unclear. The CDR3 has 16 residues. Germline assignment: CDR1 SNHLY and CDR2 FYNNEI. Deletions cut 1 base from V and 5 bases from J, with 15 bases between. In DNA form, the CDR3 reads TGTGCCAGCAGTGAAGTCGCTGGGGAAGCGGATCAGCCCCAGCATTTT. Translated: CASSEVAGEADQPQHF.

The J gene is TRBJ2-5, the V gene TRBV5-4; TRBD2 matches at 8 bases. Germline lookup yields CDR1 SGHNT and CDR2 YYREEE (reference sequence). J was trimmed by 2 bases and V by 1 base; bases with no gene match: 4. The CDR3 loop spans 15 amino acids. CDR3 residues: CASSLSGGPQETQYF. The CDR3 DNA sequence: TGTGCCAGCAGCTTGTCGGGGGGGCCACAAGAGACCCAGTACTTC. Variable domain in full (rest from reference TRBV5-4 and TRBJ2-5): ETGVTQSPTHLIKTRGQQVTLRCSSQSGHNTVSWYQQALGQGPQFIFQYYREEENGRGNFPPRFSGLQFPNYSSELNVNALELDDSALYLCASSLSGGPQETQYFGPGTRLLVL.

This sequence joins TRBV19 and TRBJ1-1, with 9 bases lining up with TRBD1. This CDR3 is built from 14 residues. The trim removed 4 bases at V and 5 bases at J, leaving 5 bases unmatched. Germline V lookup: CDR1 LNHDA, CDR2 SQIVND (reference sequence). CDR3 nucleotide sequence: TGTGCCAGTAGTAGAGACAGGGGGAGGACTGAAGCTTTCTTT. It yields the protein CASSRDRGRTEAFF.

V is TRBV7-2 and J is TRBJ2-7, with TRBD1 matching over 7 bases. Germline lookup yields CDR1 SGHTA and CDR2 FQGNSA. This CDR3 is built from 13 residues. V trimming: 4 bases; J trimming: 1 base; junction bases outside the gene matches: 1. CDR3 loop: CASSYRGSYEQYF. The CDR3, as DNA: TGTGCCAGCAGCTACAGGGGATCCTACGAGCAGTACTTC.

The chain joins TRBV6-1 to TRBJ2-2; 14 nucleotides match TRBD2. Germline values: CDR1 MNHNS, CDR2 SASEGT. CDR3 size: 17 residues. J was trimmed by 2 bases and V by 4 bases; bases with no gene match: 3. CDR3 in amino acids: CASSVTSGGANTGELFF. CDR3 nucleotide sequence: TGTGCCAGCAGTGTGACTAGCGGGGGGGCTAACACCGGGGAGCTGTTTTTT.

The chain recombines TRBV15 with TRBJ2-3, with D possibly being TRBD1 (6 bases). V lost 1 base, J lost 2 bases, and 13 bases lay in between. This CDR3 is 16 amino acids long. Germline values: CDR1 LNHNV, CDR2 YYDKDF (reference sequence). The CDR3 spells CATSRAGQFFTDTQYF. In DNA form, the CDR3 reads TGTGCCACCAGCAGAGCAGGACAGTTCTTCACAGATACGCAGTATTTT.

This clone was detected once. The rearrangement uses TRBV5-1 and TRBJ2-1; TRBD1 agrees at 9 bases. CDR1 SGHRS and CDR2 YFSETQ come from the germline V gene. The CDR3 is made up of 13 amino acids. Unmatched junction bases numbered 7, after V lost 6 bases and J lost 9 bases. CDR3 region: CASTTGQGGEQFF. CDR3 bases: TGCGCCAGCACCACGGGACAGGGAGGTGAGCAGTTCTTC.

The chain recombines TRBV29-1 with TRBJ2-5; the D gene is possibly TRBD2 (6 bases). Germline values: CDR1 SQVTM, CDR2 ANQGSEA. CDR3 length equals 11 residues. V gave up 2 bases and J gave up 9 bases, with 10 bases separating them. The CDR3 is CSVEWGGAQYF. As DNA, the CDR3 is TGCAGCGTTGAATGGGGCGGGGCCCAGTACTTC.

This chain joins TRBV14 and TRBJ1-1, with D tentatively TRBD1 (6 bases). This CDR3 is 17 amino acids long. The V end was cut by 5 bases, the J end by 0 bases, with 19 bases between. CDR1 and CDR2 (germline): SGHDN, FVKESK. The CDR3 spells CASSVGQRQLLNTEAFF. CDR3 nucleotides: TGTGCCAGCAGCGTCGGACAGAGGCAACTCCTGAACACTGAAGCTTTCTTT.

This clone appeared a single time. The rearrangement links TRBV15 to TRBJ2-7, with D possibly matching TRBD1 (6 bases). Germline assignment: CDR1 LNHNV and CDR2 YYDKDF (reference sequence). The CDR3 sequence is 16 residues long. V lost 6 bases and J 4 bases, leaving 22 bases between the germline ends. DNA of the CDR3: TGTGCCACCAGTAACGACAGGACCTCTCTCCTTTACGAGCAGTACTTC. Protein: CATSNDRTSLLYEQYF.

The genes are TRBV7-9 and TRBJ1-4; D is possibly TRBD1 (6 bases). Trimming pared 3 bases from V and 10 bases from J, leaving 21 bases between. This CDR3 is 16 amino acids long. In germline, CDR1 is SEHNR, CDR2 FQNEAQ (reference sequence). Here the CDR3 reads CASSLGMDSHIGKLFF. The CDR3 nucleotides read TGTGCCAGCAGCTTGGGCATGGACAGCCACATTGGAAAACTGTTTTTT.

This chain joins TRBV10-3 and TRBJ1-2; TRBD1 matches at 8 bases. The germline CDR1 and CDR2 sequences are ENHRY and SYGVKD. CDR3 length equals 13 residues. After removal of 3 bases from V and 8 bases from J, the junction contained 5 bases not matched to a gene. CDR3 in amino acids: CAISDRGLEGYTF. The CDR3 nucleotides read TGTGCCATCAGTGACAGGGGGCTTGAGGGCTACACCTTC.

This clone was seen once. V is TRBV5-1 and J is TRBJ2-7; TRBD1 is a possible D gene (7 bases). The ends were cut back, 0 bases at V and 2 bases at J, with 12 bases in the middle. Germline CDR1 is SGHRS and CDR2 is YFSETQ. The length of the CDR3 is 15 residues. CDR3 coding DNA: TGCGCCAGCAGCTTGGTGCCAGGGGGGACCTACGAGCAGTACTTC. Protein product: CASSLVPGGTYEQYF.

The chain has TRBV11-2 and TRBJ2-1, with a tentative D call TRBD1 (5 bases). Trimming shortened V by 7 bases and J by 9 bases, and 19 bases separated the two germline ends. Germline V gene lookup returns CDR1 SGHAT and CDR2 FQNNGV. CDR3 size: 14 residues. This CDR3 is CASKGDSWWSEQFF. CDR3 DNA: TGTGCCAGCAAAGGGGATTCGTGGTGGAGTGAGCAGTTCTTC. Full variable domain (missing parts from reference TRBV11-2 and TRBJ2-1): EAGVAQSPRYKIIEKRQSVAFWCNPISGHATLYWYQQILGQGPKLLIQFQNNGVVDDSQLPKDRFSAERLKGVDSTLKIQPAKLEDSAVYLCASKGDSWWSEQFFGPGTRLTVL.

The rearrangement joins TRBV4-2 to TRBJ1-3; D not certain. The V gene lost 8 bases and the J gene lost 1 base, with 9 bases spanning the gap. CDR1 is LGHNA and CDR2 is YNFKEQ in the germline V gene. The CDR3 runs to 13 residues. CDR3 sequence (DNA): TGTGCCAGCTCGGAGGTGTCTGGAAACACCATATATTTT. It specifies CASSEVSGNTIYF.

The chain joins TRBV21-1 to TRBJ1-4; TRBD1 is the table's D call, not checked against the DNA. TRBV21-1 represents a pseudogene. The CDR3 length is 18 residues. CDR3 coding DNA: TGTGCCAGCAGCAAAGTACGTGGTGGGGACAGGGGGAATGAAAAACTGTTTTTT. It yields the protein CASSKVRGGDRGNEKLFF.

This chain links TRBV6-1 with TRBJ2-7; D is undetermined. The CDR3 contains 11 residues. Germline V gene sequence: CDR1 MNHNS, CDR2 SASEGT. Trimming cost V 7 bases and J 1 base, with 5 bases left between them. This CDR3 is CASITSYEQYF. DNA of the CDR3: TGTGCCAGCATTACTTCCTACGAGCAGTACTTC.

The J gene is TRBJ1-1, the V gene TRBV27; weak D call: TRBD1 (6 bases). The CDR3 contains 14 residues. The V end lost 0 bases, the J end lost 4 bases, and 9 bases lay between the germline ends. Germline CDR1 and CDR2: MNHEY and SMNVEV (reference sequence). The CDR3 reads CASSLSQGLTEAFF. CDR3 sequence (DNA): TGTGCCAGCAGTTTATCTCAGGGGCTCACTGAAGCTTTCTTT.

The genes are TRBV5-1 and TRBJ2-1, with TRBD1 matching over 8 bases. CDR1 SGHRS and CDR2 YFSETQ come from the germline V gene. V was clipped by 0 bases and J by 9 bases; unmatched bases: 8. The CDR3 is made up of 15 amino acids. The CDR3 bases are TGCGCCAGCAGCTTGGGACAGGGGAGTGGGAGTGAGCAGTTCTTC. Protein: CASSLGQGSGSEQFF. Full variable domain (remainder filled in from reference TRBV5-1 and TRBJ2-1): KAGVTQTPRYLIKTRGQQVTLSCSPISGHRSVSWYQQTPGQGLQFLFEYFSETQRNKGNFPGRFSGRQFSNSRSEMNVSTLELGDSALYLCASSLGQGSGSEQFFGPGTRLTVL.

The V call is TRBV10-3, the J call TRBJ2-7; 8 bases line up with TRBD2. V gave up 3 bases and J gave up 7 bases; unmatched junction bases: 23. The length of the CDR3 is 19 residues. Germline CDR1 and CDR2: ENHRY and SYGVKD. CDR3 bases: TGTGCCATCAGTGAACCGGGGGGGTTTAGCGGTTCGGACCCTCTGGAGCAGTACTTC. Protein sequence: CAISEPGGFSGSDPLEQYF.

J is TRBJ2-1 and V is TRBV9; 15 nucleotides agree with TRBD2. This CDR3 region has 18 residues. V dropped 4 bases and J dropped 5; count of bases not matched to a gene: 10. Germline lookup yields CDR1 SGDLS and CDR2 YYNGEE. CDR3 sequence: CASSSRTSGGARDNEQFF. Written as DNA, the CDR3 is TGTGCCAGCAGCTCTCGGACTAGCGGGGGGGCGAGGGACAATGAGCAGTTCTTC.

This clone occurred once. The gene calls are TRBV5-6 and TRBJ2-1, with TRBD1 matching 7 bases. This CDR3 is 16 amino acids long. With 0 bases clipped from V and 10 bases from J, the junction kept 13 bases outside the gene matches. CDR1 SGHDT and CDR2 YYEEEE come from the germline V gene. The CDR3 nucleotides are TGTGCCAGCAGCTTGGGGCCGTTGGCGCTACAGGGGGAGCAGTTCTTC. Amino acid sequence: CASSLGPLALQGEQFF.

Only one count was recorded for this clone. The genes are TRBV7-9 and TRBJ1-2; 9 bases are a match to TRBD1. The junction had 13 bases not matched to a gene; V was cut back by 4 bases and J by 4 bases. The CDR3 sequence is 17 residues long. CDR1 and CDR2 from the germline V gene are SEHNR and FQNEAQ (reference sequence). The CDR3 sequence is CASSSSGTGPEGYGYTF. The CDR3 coding sequence is TGTGCCAGCAGCTCCTCTGGGACAGGGCCCGAAGGCTATGGCTACACCTTC.

This chain links TRBV11-2 with TRBJ2-7; D may be TRBD1 (5 bases). The CDR3 loop spans 15 amino acids. Germline V gene lookup returns CDR1 SGHAT and CDR2 FQNNGV. With 4 bases removed from V and 5 bases from J, the gap between germline ends came to 18 bases. The CDR3 loop reads CASSSLGAWVNEQYF. The CDR3, as DNA: TGTGCCAGCAGCTCGTTAGGGGCGTGGGTCAACGAGCAGTACTTC. Based on the CDR3 plus reference TRBV11-2 and TRBJ2-7, the full variable domain is EAGVAQSPRYKIIEKRQSVAFWCNPISGHATLYWYQQILGQGPKLLIQFQNNGVVDDSQLPKDRFSAERLKGVDSTLKIQPAKLEDSAVYLCASSSLGAWVNEQYFGPGTRLTVT.

This sequence joins TRBV30 and TRBJ2-7, with 10 bases aligning to TRBD1. V gave up 3 bases and J gave up 7 bases; unmatched junction bases: 6. Germline V gene data show CDR1 as GTSNPN and CDR2 as SVGIG (reference sequence). The CDR3 runs to 13 residues. In DNA, the CDR3 is TGTGCCTGGAGCGTTGGGACAGGGGAAGAGCAGTACTTC. It translates to CAWSVGTGEEQYF.

The rearrangement joins TRBV5-5 to TRBJ2-7; TRBD1 aligns across 11 bases. Germline V gene lookup returns CDR1 SGHKS and CDR2 YYEKEE (reference sequence). J gave up 5 bases and V 1 base, and 8 bases lay outside the gene matches. The CDR3 is made up of 16 amino acids. The CDR3 loop reads CASSLRAGTGGNEQYF. The CDR3, as DNA: TGTGCCAGCAGCTTGAGAGCCGGGACAGGGGGGAACGAGCAGTACTTC.

The rearrangement joins TRBV7-9 to TRBJ2-3, with D possibly matching TRBD1 (5 bases). CDR1 and CDR2 (germline): SEHNR, FQNEAQ (reference sequence). Trimming shortened V by 5 bases and J by 2 bases, and 11 bases separated the two germline ends. The CDR3 totals 14 residues. The DNA of the CDR3 is TGTGCCAGCAGCGCTAGGACACTCACAGATACGCAGTATTTT. This sequence encodes CASSARTLTDTQYF.